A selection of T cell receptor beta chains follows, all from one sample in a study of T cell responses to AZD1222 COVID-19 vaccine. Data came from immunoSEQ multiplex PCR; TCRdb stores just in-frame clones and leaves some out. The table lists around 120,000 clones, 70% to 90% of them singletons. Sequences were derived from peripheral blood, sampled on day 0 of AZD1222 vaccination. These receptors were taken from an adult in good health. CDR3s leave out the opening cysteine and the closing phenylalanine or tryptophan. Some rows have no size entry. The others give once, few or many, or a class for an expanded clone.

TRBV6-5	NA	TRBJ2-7	AGGPRDREYEQY
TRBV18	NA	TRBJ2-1	ASSPPRTGNNEQF
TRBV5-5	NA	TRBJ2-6	ASSLTLPMATSGANVLT
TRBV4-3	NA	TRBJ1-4	ASSQDSNPTNEKLF
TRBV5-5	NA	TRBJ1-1	ASSFVGTYTEAF
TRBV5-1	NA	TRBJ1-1	ASSFLGGRARTEAF
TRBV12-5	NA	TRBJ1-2	ASGLDRGVVYGYT
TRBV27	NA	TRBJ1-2	ASSLTPLYGYT
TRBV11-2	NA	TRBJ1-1	ASRFLGGGPEAF
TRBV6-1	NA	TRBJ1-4	ASSEDRYEKLF
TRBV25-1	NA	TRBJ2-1	ASSETAPPSGNEQF
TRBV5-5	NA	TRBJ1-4	ASSFLVAEKLF
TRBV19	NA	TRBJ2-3	ASSILGDTQY
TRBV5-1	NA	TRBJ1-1	ASSWSGSNTEAF
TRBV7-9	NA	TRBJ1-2	ASSLSRDKQGDGYT
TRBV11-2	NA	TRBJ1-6	ASSLVQGWYSPLH
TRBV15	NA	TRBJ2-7	ATSRDGPPGSGYEQY
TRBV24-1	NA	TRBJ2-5	ATSESGQGARETQY
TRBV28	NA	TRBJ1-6	ASSLSRRVSPLH
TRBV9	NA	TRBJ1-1	ASSVTGANTEAF
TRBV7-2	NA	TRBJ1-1	ASSLDGFGTEAF
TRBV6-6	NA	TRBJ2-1	ASSYSGLGYNEQF
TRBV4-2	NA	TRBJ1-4	ASSQGGDSEKLF
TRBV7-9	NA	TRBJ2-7	ASSLVTEIYEQY
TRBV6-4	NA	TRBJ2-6	ASSASGGTGANVLT
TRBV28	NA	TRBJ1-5	ASSSGQGIGQPQH
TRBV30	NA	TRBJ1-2	AWAGQVGRYT
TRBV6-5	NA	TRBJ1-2	ASSSGQARLVYGYT
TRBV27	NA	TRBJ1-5	ASSLRVGNQPQH
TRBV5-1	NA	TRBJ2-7	ASSLGPRVDEQY
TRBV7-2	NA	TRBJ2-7	ASSLGVYEQY
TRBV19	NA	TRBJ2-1	ASSMDGNEQF
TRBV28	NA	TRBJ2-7	ASSLRGKTHTYEQY
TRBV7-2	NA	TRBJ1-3	ASSIRDRGPGNTIY
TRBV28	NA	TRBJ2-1	ASSLGTSGGVPEQF
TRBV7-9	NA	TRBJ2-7	ASSRTAYEQY
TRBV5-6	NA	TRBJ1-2	ASNLEGNYGYT
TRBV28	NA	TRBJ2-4	ASTPGLAGAGAKNIQY
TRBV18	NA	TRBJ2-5	ASSPPRDGGAETQY
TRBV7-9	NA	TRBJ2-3	ASSLVLGGQAQY
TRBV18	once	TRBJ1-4	ASSPQGATNEKLF
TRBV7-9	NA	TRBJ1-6	ASSLKTGTGDSPLH
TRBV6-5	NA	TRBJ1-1	ASSYAGNTEAF
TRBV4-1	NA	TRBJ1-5	ASSQDGAARDQPQH
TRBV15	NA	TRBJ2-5	ATSNPGLAGETQY